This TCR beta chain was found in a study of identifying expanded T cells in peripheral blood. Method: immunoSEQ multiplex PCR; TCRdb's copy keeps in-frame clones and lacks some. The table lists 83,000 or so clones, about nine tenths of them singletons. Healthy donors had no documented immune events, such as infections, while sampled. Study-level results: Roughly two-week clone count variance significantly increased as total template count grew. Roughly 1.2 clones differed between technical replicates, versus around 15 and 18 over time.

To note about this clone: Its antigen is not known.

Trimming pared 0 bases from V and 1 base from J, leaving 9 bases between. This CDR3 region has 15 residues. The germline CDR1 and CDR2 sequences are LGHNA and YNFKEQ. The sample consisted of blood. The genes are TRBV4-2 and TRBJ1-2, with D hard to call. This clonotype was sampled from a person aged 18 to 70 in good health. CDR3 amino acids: CASSQEDEDNYGYTF. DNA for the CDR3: TGTGCCAGCAGCCAAGAAGACGAGGATAACTATGGCTACACCTTC.